This TCR beta chain was obtained from a study of CD8 T cells in Susac syndrome. Trimming took off 5 bases at V and 5 bases at J, with 10 bases between the two ends. Germline CDR1 SGHRS, CDR2 YFSETQ. The CDR3 runs 13 residues. Random hexamers were used to reverse transcribe roughly 0.45 to 1 ug of RNA. Using its own MiXCR run on the immunoSEQ multiplex PCR reads, TCRdb lists one record per CDR3 protein. The table records some 150,000 distinct CDR3 sequences, 85% to 95% of them present only once. Overall study results and limits: None of the CD4+ T cell repertoires in Susac syndrome showed clonal expansion.

On this clonotype: Its specificity is unknown.

This TCR was recovered from a human donor with Susac syndrome. This chain connects TRBV5-1 to TRBJ1-4, with D unresolved. The sample comprised CD4+ T cells from PBMCs. Written as DNA, the CDR3 is TGCGCCAGCAGATTAGGTCCGAATGAAAAACTGTTTTTT. Amino acid sequence: CASRLGPNEKLFF. Using reference TRBV5-1 and TRBJ1-4 for the parts outside the CDR3, the full variable domain is KAGVTQTPRYLIKTRGQQVTLSCSPISGHRSVSWYQQTPGQGLQFLFEYFSETQRNKGNFPGRFSGRQFSNSRSEMNVSTLELGDSALYLCASRLGPNEKLFFGSGTQLSVL.